These 26 T cell receptor beta chains were all obtained from the same sample, sequenced in a study of metastatic and nonmetastatic thyroid tumors. Patients underwent thyroid surgery, and none had received any treatment before it. TCRdb ran MiXCR on the PCR reads. The sample contains 45,000 or so clones, roughly 16% of which appear only once. The sample comprised blood. The receptors shown here come from a female donor with papillary thyroid cancer or a benign thyroid nodule (not recorded which). Some clones in this sample may be carry-over from other donors' samples.

The rearrangement uses TRBV18 and TRBJ1-1, with D perhaps matching TRBD1 (6 bases). Germline values: CDR1 KGHSH, CDR2 LQKENI. V was clipped by 2 bases and J by 0 bases, with 13 bases between them. The CDR3 is made up of 16 amino acids. The CDR3 is CASSPSNREVNTEAFF. In DNA, the CDR3 is TGTGCCAGCTCACCATCTAACAGGGAGGTGAACACTGAAGCTTTCTTT.

In this sample, this clone turned up many times. The same CDR3 also results from other DNA sequences found in this sample. The chain combines TRBV6-1 with TRBJ1-2; D remains unclear. The CDR3 spans 13 residues. CDR1 and CDR2 (germline): MNHNS, SASEGT. V lost 7 bases to trimming and J lost 7 bases, with 16 bases between them. CDR3 region: CASTLSWVGGYTF. The CDR3 region has the DNA TGTGCCAGCACCCTGTCTTGGGTAGGTGGCTACACCTTC.

At least ten counts were recorded for this clone. The V call is TRBV27, the J call TRBJ2-1; possibly TRBD1 for D (5 bases). Trimming stripped 2 bases from V and 8 bases from J, with 16 bases between. This CDR3 spans 15 amino acids. The germline V gene has CDR1 MNHEY and CDR2 SMNVEV (reference sequence). The CDR3 sequence is CASSLDYPGYYEQFF. The CDR3 DNA sequence: TGTGCCAGCAGTTTAGATTACCCAGGGTACTATGAGCAGTTCTTC.

This clone was seen repeatedly, ten times or more. The gene calls are TRBV9 and TRBJ2-5, with TRBD2 as a possible D gene (8 bases). Germline V lookup: CDR1 SGDLS, CDR2 YYNGEE. The CDR3 has 16 residues. Deletions cut 3 bases from V and 5 bases from J, with 20 bases between. Here the CDR3 DNA reads TGTGCCAGCAGCGCAGAATCCTCGGGAGGGGGCGAGACCCAGTACTTC. Its translation is CASSAESSGGGETQYF.

This clone has at least ten counts. Within the sample, other DNA sequences also encode this same CDR3. The gene calls are TRBV7-3 and TRBJ2-3; 11 bases agree with TRBD2. Germline values: CDR1 SGHTA, CDR2 FQGTGA. The CDR3 loop spans 18 amino acids. V was clipped by 1 base and J by 5 bases; unmatched bases: 11. CDR3 nucleotides: TGTGCCAGCAGCTTAATGCCGCTAGCGGGAGGTTTGAGAGATACGCAGTATTTT. It yields the protein CASSLMPLAGGLRDTQYF.

J is TRBJ1-3 and V is TRBV20-1; no clear D. Germline CDR1 reads DFQATT; CDR2 reads SNEGSKA (reference sequence). This CDR3 spans 14 amino acids. V lost 5 bases, J lost 0 bases, and 11 bases lay in between. Here the CDR3 DNA reads TGCAGTGCTCCCGACACCCGCTCTGGAAACACCATATATTTT. It codes for CSAPDTRSGNTIYF.

This clone occurred many times. CDR3 residues: CASSHPGQAAEAFF. The CDR3 nucleotides are TGTGCCAGCAGCCATCCGGGACAGGCGGCTGAAGCTTTCTTT. The chain has TRBV4-2 and TRBJ1-1, with TRBD1 matching over 8 bases. The V gene end was trimmed by 3 bases and the J gene end by 6 bases; junction bases not matched to a gene: 6. This CDR3 contains 14 residues. Germline lookup yields CDR1 LGHNA and CDR2 YNFKEQ.

This clone came up many times. The chain combines TRBV19 with TRBJ1-5; a possible D gene is TRBD1 (6 bases). This CDR3 has 16 residues. The V gene lost 1 base and the J gene lost 8 bases, with 18 bases spanning the gap. In germline, CDR1 is LNHDA, CDR2 SQIVND (reference sequence). The CDR3 reads CASSIGTTGPREPQHF. The DNA for the CDR3 is TGTGCCAGTAGTATAGGTACGACAGGACCGAGGGAGCCCCAGCATTTT.

This clone was detected ten times or more. The genes are TRBV30 and TRBJ2-1, with 10 bases fitting TRBD2. The length of the CDR3 is 14 residues. V gave up 2 bases and J gave up 6 bases; unmatched junction bases: 4. Per germline, CDR1 GTSNPN and CDR2 SVGIG (reference sequence). In DNA form, the CDR3 reads TGTGCCTGGAGTCTAGCGGGAGTCGGCAATGAGCAGTTCTTC. It codes for CAWSLAGVGNEQFF. Variable domain in full (rest from reference TRBV30 and TRBJ2-1): SQTIHQWPATLVQPVGSPLSLECTVEGTSNPNLYWYRQAAGRGLQLLFYSVGIGQISSEVPQNLSASRPQDRQFILSSKKLLLSDSGFYLCAWSLAGVGNEQFFGPGTRLTVL.

J is TRBJ2-3 and V is TRBV20-1; no clear D gene. Trimming shortened V by 0 bases and J by 2 bases, and 12 bases separated the two germline ends. CDR1 is DFQATT and CDR2 is SNEGSKA in the germline V gene (reference sequence). The CDR3 has 15 residues. This CDR3 reads CSARDAYYDTDTQYF. CDR3 sequence (DNA): TGCAGTGCTAGAGATGCCTACTATGACACAGATACGCAGTATTTT.

In its sample, this clone is medium-sized. The chain joins TRBV24-1 to TRBJ2-2; 10 bases match TRBD1. Per the germline V gene, CDR1 is KGHDR and CDR2 is SFDVKD. The CDR3 consists of 14 residues. J was trimmed by 3 bases and V by 7 bases; bases with no gene match: 1. The CDR3 DNA reads TGTGCCACCAGGGGGACAGGGGACACCGGGGAGCTGTTTTTT. Translated, it gives CATRGTGDTGELFF.

This clone was counted at least ten times. Different DNA sequences within this sample yield the same CDR3. The chain employs TRBV5-4 and TRBJ1-4, with 10 bases fitting TRBD1. The germline V gene encodes CDR1 SGHNT and CDR2 YYREEE (reference sequence). After removal of 5 bases from V and 7 bases from J, the junction contained 5 bases not matched to a gene. The CDR3 is made up of 14 amino acids. This chain's CDR3 is CASSSGTGAEKLFF. CDR3 bases: TGTGCCAGCAGTTCCGGGACAGGGGCTGAAAAACTGTTTTTT.

With regard to this clone: A read error is possible here, since a much larger clone lies one base away. The gene calls are TRBV20-1 and TRBJ2-7; TRBD2 is a possible D gene (5 bases). The germline V gene has CDR1 DFQATT and CDR2 SNEGSKA (reference sequence). Trimming took 5 bases from V and 4 from J, leaving 12 bases between them. The CDR3 loop spans 12 amino acids. CDR3 protein: CSAAEGIYEQYF. CDR3 nucleotides: TGCAGTGCTGCAGAGGGCATATACGAGCAGTACTTC.

On this clone: Other DNA sequences within the sample encode an identical CDR3. The chain couples TRBV24-1 to TRBJ2-3; 12 bases agree with TRBD2. Germline V gene data show CDR1 as KGHDR and CDR2 as SFDVKD. After removal of 4 bases from V and 0 bases from J, the junction contained 4 bases not matched to a gene. This CDR3 has 17 amino acids. The CDR3 sequence: CATSDPGTSGSTDTQYF. The CDR3 DNA follows: TGTGCCACCAGTGACCCTGGGACTAGCGGGAGCACAGATACGCAGTATTTT.

This clone was detected many times. This chain connects TRBV20-1 to TRBJ2-7; D is ambiguous. Germline V gene sequence: CDR1 DFQATT, CDR2 SNEGSKA (reference sequence). This CDR3 region has 13 residues. Between the trimmed V and J ends, which lost 3 bases and 2 bases, there was a span of 11 bases. The CDR3, as DNA: TGCAGTGCTAGGGGTAGGCTCGCCTACGAGCAGTACTTC. This translates into CSARGRLAYEQYF.

This clone was counted many times. The V gene is TRBV2, the J gene TRBJ1-1; D ambiguous. The germline V gene encodes CDR1 SNHLY and CDR2 FYNNEI. Trimming cost V 1 base and J 1 base, with 1 base left between them. The CDR3 length is 12 residues. The CDR3 DNA is TGTGCCAGCAGTGAAGGGAACACTGAAGCTTTCTTT. Translating gives CASSEGNTEAFF.

This clone was counted at least ten times. Other DNA sequences within the sample encode an identical CDR3. The rearrangement joins TRBV9 to TRBJ2-3; 8 bases are shared with TRBD2. The CDR3 has 14 residues. V lost 3 bases to trimming and J lost 4 bases; unmatched junction nucleotides: 4. Germline CDR1 SGDLS, CDR2 YYNGEE. As DNA, the CDR3 is TGTGCCAGCAGCGGAGCGGGAGTCGCAGATACGCAGTATTTT. Its protein product is CASSGAGVADTQYF.

This clone has a count of ten or more. The genes are TRBV12-3 or TRBV12-4 and TRBJ2-1, with TRBD1 matching 7 bases. J gave up 9 bases and V 6 bases, and 5 bases lay outside the gene matches. The CDR3 has 12 residues. The CDR3: CASSPDRAEQFF. CDR3 DNA: TGTGCCAGCAGCCCCGACAGGGCTGAGCAGTTCTTC.

V gene TRBV20-1 combines with J gene TRBJ1-5; 7 bases align to TRBD1. Per the germline V gene, CDR1 is DFQATT and CDR2 is SNEGSKA (reference sequence). The J segment lost 4 bases and the V segment lost 5 bases, leaving 5 bases of the junction unmatched. The CDR3 is made up of 13 amino acids. In nucleotides, the CDR3 is TGCAGTGCTCTCATGGGACAGAATCAGCCCCAGCATTTT. Its protein is CSALMGQNQPQHF.

The chain couples TRBV4-2 to TRBJ2-1, with D perhaps assigned TRBD1 or TRBD2 (5 bases each). The V end lost 5 bases, the J end lost 4 bases, and 15 bases lay between the germline ends. Germline values: CDR1 LGHNA, CDR2 YNFKEQ. The CDR3 length is 15 residues. The CDR3 loop reads CASSSPVGDYNEQFF. The DNA for the CDR3 is TGTGCCAGCAGCTCCCCGGTGGGGGATTACAATGAGCAGTTCTTC.

This clone has more than one count but fewer than ten. This chain connects TRBV28 to TRBJ2-1; tentatively, D is TRBD2 (7 bases). The CDR3 contains 14 residues. Trimming left V 2 bases short and J 8 bases short, with 13 bases between. Germline V gene data show CDR1 as MDHEN and CDR2 as SYDVKM. The CDR3 spells CASSLSWGGDEQFF. The CDR3, as DNA: TGTGCCAGCAGTTTAAGTTGGGGGGGCGATGAGCAGTTCTTC.

The V call is TRBV28, the J call TRBJ2-7, with 8 nucleotides matching TRBD1. Looked up from germline, CDR1 is MDHEN and CDR2 is SYDVKM. The CDR3 covers 15 residues. V was clipped by 5 bases and J by 2 bases; unmatched bases: 8. The CDR3 coding sequence is TGTGCCAGCAGTGGGTTGGACAGGGCAACCTACGAGCAGTACTTC. This translates into CASSGLDRATYEQYF.

This clone was seen more than once but under ten times. The chain joins TRBV6-2 or TRBV6-3 to TRBJ1-2; 8 bases are a match to TRBD1. The V gene end was trimmed by 6 bases and the J gene end by 9 bases; junction bases not matched to a gene: 12. Germline V gives CDR1 MNHEY, CDR2 SVGEGT. The CDR3 is 14 residues long. The CDR3 DNA sequence: TGTGCCAGCAGAACTAACAGGGGGAACTTCCGCTACACCTTC. It translates to CASRTNRGNFRYTF.

The V gene is TRBV28, the J gene TRBJ1-5; TRBD1 aligns across 8 bases. Losses at the gene ends were 5 bases for V and 3 bases for J; bases not matched to a gene: 9. CDR1 MDHEN and CDR2 SYDVKM come from the germline V gene. The CDR3 is 16 residues long. CDR3 coding DNA: TGTGCCAGCAGTAACTTTGGACAGGGAAACAATCAGCCCCAGCATTTT. This sequence encodes CASSNFGQGNNQPQHF.

This clone was observed at least ten times. V is TRBV20-1 and J is TRBJ2-5; perhaps TRBD1 as D (6 bases). Per the germline V gene, CDR1 is DFQATT and CDR2 is SNEGSKA (reference sequence). Trimming left V 4 bases short and J 2 bases short, with 14 bases between. This CDR3 is built from 14 residues. The CDR3 DNA reads TGCAGTGCTACCGCTCGAGGGGGTCAAGAGACCCAGTACTTC. It encodes CSATARGGQETQYF.

At least ten counts were recorded for this clone. The chain couples TRBV30 to TRBJ1-6, with D unresolved. CDR1 and CDR2 from the germline V gene are GTSNPN and SVGIG (reference sequence). Trimming left V 3 bases short and J 6 bases short, with 15 bases between. The CDR3 length is 15 residues. The CDR3 DNA reads TGTGCCTGGAGAAAAGATGAGTCACTTAATTCACCCCTCCACTTT. It translates to CAWRKDESLNSPLHF.